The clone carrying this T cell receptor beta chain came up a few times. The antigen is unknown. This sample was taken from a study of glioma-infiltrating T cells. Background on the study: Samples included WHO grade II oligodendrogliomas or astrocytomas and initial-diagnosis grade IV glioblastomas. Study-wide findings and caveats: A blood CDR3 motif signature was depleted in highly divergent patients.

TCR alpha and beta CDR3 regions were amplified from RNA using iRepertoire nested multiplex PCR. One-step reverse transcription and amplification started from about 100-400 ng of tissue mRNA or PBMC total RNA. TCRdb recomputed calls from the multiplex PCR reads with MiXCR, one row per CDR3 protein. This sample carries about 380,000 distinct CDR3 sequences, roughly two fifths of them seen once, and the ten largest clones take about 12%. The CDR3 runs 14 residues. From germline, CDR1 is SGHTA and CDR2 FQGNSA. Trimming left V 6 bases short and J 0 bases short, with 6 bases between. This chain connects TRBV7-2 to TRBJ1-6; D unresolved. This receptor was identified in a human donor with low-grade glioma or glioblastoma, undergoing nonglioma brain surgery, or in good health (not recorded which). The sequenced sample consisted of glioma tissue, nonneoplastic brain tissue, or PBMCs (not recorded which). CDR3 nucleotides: TGTGCCAGCAGTTCAGTCTCCTATAATTCACCCCTCCACTTT. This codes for CASSSVSYNSPLHF.